This T cell receptor beta chain was obtained from a study of blood T cells in healthy people across ages. General study findings and limits: Researchers said unsorted PBMCs prevented a conclusive naive versus antigen-experienced comparison. Per million T cells, TCR beta diversity dropped roughly linearly as age increased.

A J-beta primer mix and a sample-barcoded 5' primer were used in a second PCR of about 7 to 12 cycles. Each cDNA molecule was tagged by a template-switch adaptor with 12 random nucleotides. TCRdb reprocessed the 5' RACE reads with MiXCR, giving one entry per CDR3 protein. The sample has about 730,000 distinct CDR3 sequences, approximately 39% seen once. This clonotype was observed a handful of times. Antigen: not known. Trimming pared 0 bases from V and 14 bases from J, leaving 20 bases between. The CDR3 has 15 amino acids. Looked up from germline, CDR1 is LNHNV and CDR2 is YYDKDF (reference sequence).

The V call is TRBV15, the J call TRBJ2-1; D call uncertain. This TCR came from a woman aged 55-70 years in good health. Input material: blood. CDR3 sequence (DNA): TGTGCCACCAGCAGAGATCGTTGGGTCGGCACCTGGGAGTTCTTC. Its protein is CATSRDRWVGTWEFF.